The rows below give T cell receptor beta chains drawn from one sample of a study of technical replicates of blood from a handful of donors. Profiled with immunoSEQ multiplex PCR; TCRdb holds only in-frame clones, not every one. Of fewer than 85,000 clones in the sample, roughly 94% were seen once. Sample: T cells isolated from PBMCs. The receptors originated from a human donor in good health. The CDR3 runs from the conserved cysteine through the conserved F or W. The D gene is left open where the match is weak. Some rows have no size entry. The others give once, few or many, or a class for an expanded clone.

d_call	clone_size	v_call	j_call	cdr3_length	cdr3_aa	cdr3_nt
.	.	TRBV5-6	TRBJ1-1	13	CASSLEQGEGAFF	TGTGCCAGCAGCTTAGAACAGGGAGAGGGAGCTTTCTTT
TRBD2	.	TRBV5-4	TRBJ2-1	13	CASSLAEGAGQFF	TGTGCCAGCAGCTTGGCCGAGGGAGCGGGACAGTTCTTC
TRBD2	.	TRBV19	TRBJ2-2	17	CASSRRLAGGNTGELFF	TGTGCCAGTAGTAGGAGACTAGCGGGAGGGAACACCGGGGAGCTGTTTTTT
.	.	TRBV2	TRBJ2-5	11	CASRVGETQYF	TGTGCCAGCAGGGTCGGAGAGACCCAGTACTTC
.	.	TRBV5-8	TRBJ2-1	16	CASSTALGTGYNEQFF	TGTGCCAGCAGCACAGCCCTCGGGACTGGATACAATGAGCAGTTCTTC
TRBD1	.	TRBV7-7	TRBJ2-1	13	CATRDSLYNEQFF	TGTGCCACCCGGGACAGCCTCTACAATGAGCAGTTCTTC
TRBD1	once	TRBV27	TRBJ1-6	18	CASSKYRDRGNYNSPLHF	TGTGCCAGCAGTAAATACCGGGACAGGGGAAACTATAATTCACCCCTCCACTTT
.	.	TRBV6-5	TRBJ2-2	15	CASTLQAIDTGELFF	TGTGCCAGCACCCTCCAGGCCATTGACACCGGGGAGCTGTTTTTT
TRBD1	.	TRBV28	TRBJ2-7	14	CASSTWTGDDEQYF	TGTGCCAGCAGTACATGGACAGGGGACGACGAGCAGTACTTC
TRBD1	.	TRBV2	TRBJ2-5	14	CASLFDRGRETQYF	TGTGCCAGCCTTTTTGACAGGGGTAGGGAGACCCAGTACTTC
TRBD2	.	TRBV11-2	TRBJ2-3	16	CASSLEAGVNTDTQYF	TGTGCCAGCAGCTTAGAGGCGGGGGTGAACACAGATACGCAGTATTTT
.	.	TRBV30	TRBJ1-2	16	CAWSVTEAVAPYGYTF	TGTGCCTGGAGTGTTACCGAGGCCGTGGCCCCCTATGGCTACACCTTC
TRBD1	.	TRBV7-6	TRBJ2-7	14	CASSENRGSHEQYF	TGTGCCAGCAGCGAGAACAGGGGGTCCCACGAGCAGTACTTC
.	.	TRBV2	TRBJ2-2	15	CASCVGQPNTGELFF	TGTGCCAGCTGCGTCGGACAGCCGAACACCGGGGAGCTGTTTTTT
TRBD1	.	TRBV25-1	TRBJ2-2	16	CASSESGTAGTGELFF	TGTGCCAGCAGTGAATCGGGGACAGCCGGCACCGGGGAGCTGTTTTTT
.	.	TRBV7-3	TRBJ2-3	12	CASSSGRDTQYF	TGTGCCAGCAGCTCTGGTAGAGATACGCAGTATTTT
TRBD2	.	TRBV5-1	TRBJ2-5	15	CASRPTSGGGETQYF	TGCGCCAGCAGACCTACTAGCGGGGGAGGGGAGACCCAGTACTTC
TRBD2	.	TRBV5-4	TRBJ2-3	16	CASSFPASGRTDTQYF	TGTGCCAGCAGCTTTCCCGCTAGCGGGAGAACAGATACGCAGTATTTT
TRBD1	.	TRBV4-2	TRBJ1-1	16	CASSQPLTGEGTEAFF	TGTGCCAGCAGCCAGCCTCTGACAGGGGAAGGCACTGAAGCTTTCTTT
.	.	TRBV10-3	TRBJ1-2	13	CAISESGTGGYTF	TGTGCCATCAGTGAGTCGGGTACCGGGGGCTACACCTTC
TRBD1	.	TRBV6-6	TRBJ1-2	15	CASSYTGGGSYGYTF	TGTGCCAGCAGCTATACAGGGGGCGGGAGCTATGGCTACACCTTC
.	.	TRBV1	TRBJ2-5	19	CTSSQDLPKSVAFQETQYF	TGCACCAGCAGCCAAGATCTCCCGAAGAGCGTCGCTTTCCAAGAGACCCAGTACTTC
.	.	TRBV28	TRBJ1-2	16	CASTPSGASWWGGYTF	TGTGCCAGCACCCCGTCAGGGGCCTCTTGGTGGGGCGGCTACACCTTC
.	.	TRBV5-4	TRBJ2-1	12	CASSLQGNEQFF	TGTGCCAGCAGCCTACAGGGAAACGAGCAGTTCTTC
TRBD1	.	TRBV4-2	TRBJ1-1	15	CASSQGDRDLGEAFF	TGTGCCAGCAGCCAGGGAGACAGGGACCTGGGTGAAGCTTTCTTT
TRBD1	.	TRBV27	TRBJ2-3	17	CASSFDQGQGWTDTQYF	TGTGCCAGCAGTTTCGACCAGGGACAGGGGTGGACAGATACGCAGTATTTT
.	.	TRBV6-5	TRBJ1-1	12	CASSSYGLVAFF	TGTGCCAGCAGTTCCTACGGACTTGTAGCTTTCTTT
.	.	TRBV19	TRBJ1-1	15	CASGVTDSSNTEAFF	TGTGCCAGTGGGGTGACGGACAGCTCGAACACTGAAGCTTTCTTT
TRBD2	.	TRBV7-6	TRBJ2-1	19	CASSATLTAGLASFYEQFF	TGTGCCAGCAGCGCCACTTTAACTGCGGGACTAGCGTCTTTCTATGAGCAGTTCTTC
.	.	TRBV30	TRBJ2-7	13	CAWSGLAFYEQYF	TGTGCCTGGAGTGGGCTAGCCTTCTACGAGCAGTACTTC
.	.	TRBV5-1	TRBJ2-1	13	CASSLGSSDEQFF	TGCGCCAGCAGTCTAGGATCTTCGGATGAGCAGTTCTTC
TRBD2	.	TRBV18	TRBJ2-7	16	CASSPLGLDYSYEQYF	TGTGCCAGCTCACCACTAGGACTAGACTATTCCTACGAGCAGTACTTC
TRBD1	.	TRBV7-9	TRBJ2-3	16	CASSTPTGGGTDTQYF	TGTGCCAGCAGCACACCGACAGGGGGCGGCACAGATACGCAGTATTTT
TRBD1	.	TRBV11-2	TRBJ1-1	15	CASSFQGGSNTEAFF	TGTGCCAGCAGCTTTCAGGGGGGTTCGAACACTGAAGCTTTCTTT
TRBD2	.	TRBV5-4	TRBJ2-3	18	CASSRPRGEDYRGDTQYF	TGTGCCAGCAGCCGCCCACGGGGGGAGGACTACCGAGGAGATACGCAGTATTTT
.	few	TRBV19	TRBJ1-1	11	CASNLGLEAFF	TGTGCCAGTAACCTCGGCCTAGAGGCTTTCTTT
TRBD1	.	TRBV5-1	TRBJ1-2	15	CASSLGQGRDYGYTF	TGCGCCAGCAGCTTGGGACAGGGTCGGGACTATGGCTACACCTTC
.	.	TRBV5-1	TRBJ2-5	17	CASNPRGMRVPGETQYF	TGCGCCAGCAACCCGCGGGGCATGAGGGTGCCCGGGGAGACCCAGTACTTC
.	.	TRBV5-5	TRBJ2-7	13	CASSLLLAYEQYF	TGTGCCAGCAGCTTGCTCTTAGCGTACGAGCAGTACTTC
.	.	TRBV4-1	TRBJ1-1	16	CASSQVTGLMNTEAFF	TGCGCCAGCAGCCAAGTGACAGGCCTCATGAACACTGAAGCTTTCTTT
.	.	TRBV9	TRBJ2-3	15	CASSVGQSPTDTQYF	TGTGCCAGCAGCGTAGGGCAGTCGCCCACAGATACGCAGTATTTT
.	.	TRBV11-2	TRBJ2-7	11	CASSIYAEEYF	TGTGCCAGCAGCATTTACGCCGAGGAGTACTTC
TRBD2	.	TRBV9	TRBJ2-7	14	CASSLGLAGGEQYF	TGTGCCAGCAGCCTCGGACTAGCGGGAGGCGAGCAGTACTTC
.	once	TRBV7-9	TRBJ2-7	13	CASTLARTYEQYF	TGTGCCAGCACCCTAGCGAGAACCTACGAGCAGTACTTC
.	once	TRBV18	TRBJ2-1	13	CASSLAGDNEQFF	TGTGCCAGCTCACTTGCCGGGGACAATGAGCAGTTCTTC
TRBD2	.	TRBV15	TRBJ2-1	19	CATTTWGGTGTSGGSEQFF	TGTGCCACCACCACCTGGGGGGGTACCGGGACTAGCGGGGGGAGTGAGCAGTTCTTC